The present T cell receptor beta chain was sequenced within a study of shared clonotypes between healthy human individuals. CD45RO negativity and positive selection for CCR7 defined naive CD8 cells, a population that excluded terminally differentiated effector memory CD45RA+ cells. Germline assignment: CDR1 SNHLY and CDR2 FYNNEI. The CDR3 spans 16 residues. V was clipped by 3 bases and J by 5 bases; unmatched bases: 10. Assay used: immunoSEQ multiplex PCR; TCRdb lists only in-frame clones, some missing. The data hold about 680,000 clones, with around 92% observed a single time. The receptor's source is a man aged 25 to 40 in good health. Sequencing was carried out using naive CD8+ T cells sorted from blood. The V gene is TRBV2, the J gene TRBJ2-5; 9 bases align to TRBD2. The CDR3 spells CASSEIGGRARETQYF. DNA for the CDR3: TGTGCCAGCAGTGAGATTGGCGGGAGGGCCCGGGAGACCCAGTACTTC.